This T cell receptor (beta chain) was sequenced during a study of cytomegalovirus exposure and HLA in healthy donors. Study-level information: For the approximately 400 genotyped donors, 75% to 90% fell within the Caucasian-associated ancestry cluster.

The V gene end was trimmed by 3 bases and the J gene end by 0 bases; junction bases not matched to a gene: 2. Per germline, CDR1 SNHLY and CDR2 FYNNEI. This CDR3 spans 15 amino acids. Primers included in the PCR were 60 Vbeta and 13 Jbeta primers. TCRdb keeps only in-frame clones here, not all; method: immunoSEQ multiplex PCR. This table has about 190,000 clones, more than 75% appearing once. The chain uses TRBV2 and TRBJ2-3, with TRBD1 identical over 8 bases. Sequences were obtained from PBMCs. This clonotype originated in a man aged 30-40 years in good health and CMV-seronegative. The CDR3 DNA follows: TGTGCCAGCAGTGACAGGGGGCGGAGCACAGATACGCAGTATTTT. It is translated as CASSDRGRSTDTQYF.